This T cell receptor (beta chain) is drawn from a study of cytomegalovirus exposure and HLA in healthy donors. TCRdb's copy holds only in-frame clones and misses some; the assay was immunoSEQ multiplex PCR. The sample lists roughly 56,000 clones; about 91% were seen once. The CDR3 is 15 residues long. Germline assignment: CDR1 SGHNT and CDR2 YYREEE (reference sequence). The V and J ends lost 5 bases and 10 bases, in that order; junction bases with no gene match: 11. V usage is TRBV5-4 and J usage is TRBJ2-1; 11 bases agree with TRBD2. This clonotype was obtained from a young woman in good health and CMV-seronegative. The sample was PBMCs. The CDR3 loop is CASRLAGGRLGEQFF. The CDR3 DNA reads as TGTGCCAGCAGATTAGCGGGAGGGAGACTAGGGGAGCAGTTCTTC.